The present TCR beta chain was sequenced within a study of blood T cells in healthy people across ages. PCR was performed a second time for about 7 to 12 cycles using a sample-barcoded 5' primer and a J-beta primer mix. MiXCR, applied by TCRdb to the 5' RACE reads, yields one record per CDR3 protein. Among over 600,000 distinct CDR3 sequences listed, 45% to 70% were seen once. Extraction yielded at least 6 micrograms of total RNA per sample. V lost 5 bases and J 7 bases, leaving 9 bases between the germline ends. The germline V gene has CDR1 DFQATT and CDR2 SNEGSKA (reference sequence). The CDR3 is made up of 12 amino acids.

The sequence derives from a man aged 40-49 years in good health. The chain uses TRBV20-1 and TRBJ1-6; D is ambiguous. The specimen sequenced was blood. CDR3: CSAPENNSPLHF. The CDR3, as DNA: TGCAGTGCTCCGGAGAACAATTCACCCCTCCACTTT.